Below are 8 T cell receptor beta chains sequenced from a single sample in a study of technical replicates of blood from a few donors (dated by TCRdb to about 2017). Receptor amplification or capture employed the immunoSEQ multiplex PCR assay. The table comes from immuneACCESS by way of TCRdb, which keeps in-frame sequences with V and J called. Part of the clones is missing from these tables; in studies checked, under half for an unresolved V gene and the rest for unknown reasons. This sample holds roughly 79,000 clones; 91% were observed only once. The ten top clones hold 0.37% of the sample. Sequencing was carried out using T cells isolated from PBMCs. These receptors were taken from a human donor in good health. Some clones in this sample may be carry-over from other donors' samples.

The chain couples TRBV7-8 to TRBJ2-1, with a weak D call TRBD2 (6 bases). Trimming took 1 base from V and 6 from J, leaving 19 bases between them. The germline gives CDR1 SGHVS, CDR2 FQNEAQ. This CDR3 has 17 amino acids. The CDR3 loop is CASSLGTRKDYTNEQFF. The CDR3 DNA reads as TGTGCCAGCAGCTTAGGGACCCGTAAGGACTACACCAATGAGCAGTTCTTC.

The chain's CDR3 is CASSLAGGRDTQYF. The DNA for the CDR3 is TGTGCCAGCAGCTTGGCTGGCGGGAGAGATACGCAGTATTTT. The J gene is TRBJ2-3, the V gene TRBV5-4; TRBD2 matches 7 bases. Per the germline V gene, CDR1 is SGHNT and CDR2 is YYREEE (reference sequence). J was trimmed by 5 bases and V by 0 bases; bases with no gene match: 3. This CDR3 has 14 residues.

The rearrangement joins TRBV2 to TRBJ1-2; 9 nucleotides agree with TRBD1. V shed 6 bases, J shed 6 bases, and the junction held 8 bases outside the gene matches. The CDR3 has 14 amino acids. The germline gives CDR1 SNHLY, CDR2 FYNNEI. Written as DNA, the CDR3 is TGTGCCAGCAGCCTCCAAGGACAGGGGAATGGCTACACCTTC. Residues: CASSLQGQGNGYTF. The variable domain in full, with the rest retrieved from reference TRBV2 and TRBJ1-2, is EPEVTQTPSHQVTQMGQEVILRCVPISNHLYFYWYRQILGQKVEFLVSFYNNEISEKSEIFDDQFSVERPDGSNFTLKIRSTKLEDSAMYFCASSLQGQGNGYTFGSGTRLTVV.

The chain recombines TRBV27 with TRBJ1-2, with D possibly TRBD1 on 5 matching bases. CDR1 MNHEY and CDR2 SMNVEV come from the germline V gene (reference sequence). V lost 6 bases and J 8 bases, leaving 22 bases between the germline ends. This CDR3 is 15 amino acids long. This CDR3 is CASRTALGARGGYTF. For the CDR3, the DNA is TGTGCCAGCAGAACCGCTCTAGGGGCTCGGGGGGGCTACACCTTC.

The J gene is TRBJ2-2, the V gene TRBV5-1, with a possible D match to TRBD2 (5 bases). Trimming removed 0 bases at V and 3 bases at J, with 9 bases between. CDR1 and CDR2 (germline): SGHRS, YFSETQ. The CDR3 totals 15 residues. The CDR3 DNA reads as TGCGCCAGCAGCTTGGTTCGGAGGTACACCGGGGAGCTGTTTTTT. It yields the protein CASSLVRRYTGELFF.

The V and J genes are TRBV11-2 and TRBJ2-1; 11 bases fit TRBD1. This CDR3 comprises 14 residues. J gave up 15 bases and V 5 bases, and 12 bases lay outside the gene matches. Germline CDR1 SGHAT, CDR2 FQNNGV. The CDR3 nucleotides read TGTGCCAGCAGCCCCCTCGAGGGGGACAGGGGGGGGTTCTTC. Amino acids: CASSPLEGDRGGFF. The complete variable domain, with remaining parts taken from reference TRBV11-2 and TRBJ2-1, reads EAGVAQSPRYKIIEKRQSVAFWCNPISGHATLYWYQQILGQGPKLLIQFQNNGVVDDSQLPKDRFSAERLKGVDSTLKIQPAKLEDSAVYLCASSPLEGDRGGFFGPGTRLTVL.

CDR3 loop: CASSPTGGWGTDTQYF. CDR3 in DNA: TGTGCCAGCAGCCCTACAGGGGGCTGGGGCACAGATACGCAGTATTTT. This sequence joins TRBV14 and TRBJ2-3, with 9 bases matching TRBD1. J gave up 1 base and V 4 bases, and 6 bases lay outside the gene matches. Germline CDR1 and CDR2: SGHDN and FVKESK. CDR3 length: 16 amino acids.

The gene calls are TRBV27 and TRBJ1-2, with 8 positions matching TRBD1. The germline CDR1 and CDR2 sequences are MNHEY and SMNVEV (reference sequence). With V trimmed by 5 bases and J by 4 bases, 6 bases remained unmatched. The CDR3 has 14 amino acids. CDR3 in amino acids: CASSPRTGSYGYTF. For the CDR3, the DNA is TGTGCCAGCAGTCCAAGGACAGGGTCCTATGGCTACACCTTC.